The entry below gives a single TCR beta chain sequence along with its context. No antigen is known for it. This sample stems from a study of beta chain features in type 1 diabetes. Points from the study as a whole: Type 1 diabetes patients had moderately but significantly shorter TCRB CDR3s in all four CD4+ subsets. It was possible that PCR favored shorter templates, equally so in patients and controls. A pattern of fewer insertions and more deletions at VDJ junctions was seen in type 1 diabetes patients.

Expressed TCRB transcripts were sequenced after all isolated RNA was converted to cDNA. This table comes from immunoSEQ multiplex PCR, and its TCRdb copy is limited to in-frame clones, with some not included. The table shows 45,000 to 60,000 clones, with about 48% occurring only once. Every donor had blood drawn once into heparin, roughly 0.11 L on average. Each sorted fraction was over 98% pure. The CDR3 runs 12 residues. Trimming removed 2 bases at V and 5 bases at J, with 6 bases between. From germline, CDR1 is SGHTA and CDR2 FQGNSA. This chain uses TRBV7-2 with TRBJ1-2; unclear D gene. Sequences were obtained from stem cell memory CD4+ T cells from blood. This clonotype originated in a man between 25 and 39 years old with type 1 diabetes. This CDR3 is CASSLTGYGYTF. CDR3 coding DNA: TGTGCCAGCAGCTTAACCGGTTATGGCTACACCTTC.